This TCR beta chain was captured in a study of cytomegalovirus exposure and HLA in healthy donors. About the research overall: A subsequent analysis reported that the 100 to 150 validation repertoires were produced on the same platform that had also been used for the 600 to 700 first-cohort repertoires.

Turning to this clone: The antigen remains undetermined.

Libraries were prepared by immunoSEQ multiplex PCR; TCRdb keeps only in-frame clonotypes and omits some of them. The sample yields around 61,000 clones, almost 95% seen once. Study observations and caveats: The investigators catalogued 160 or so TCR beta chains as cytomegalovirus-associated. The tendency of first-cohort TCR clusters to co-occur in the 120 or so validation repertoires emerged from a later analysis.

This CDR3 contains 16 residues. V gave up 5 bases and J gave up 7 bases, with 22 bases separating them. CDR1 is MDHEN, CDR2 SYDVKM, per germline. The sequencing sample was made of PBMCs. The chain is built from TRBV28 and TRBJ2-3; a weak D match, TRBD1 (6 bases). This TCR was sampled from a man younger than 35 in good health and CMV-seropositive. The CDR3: CASSNSATGPGNTQYF. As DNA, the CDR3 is TGTGCCAGCAGTAATTCAGCGACAGGCCCCGGGAATACGCAGTATTTT.